What follows is one T cell receptor (beta chain) and its context. TCRdb's table, derived via immunoSEQ multiplex PCR, lists solely in-frame clones and lacks some. The data show more than 120,000 clones, approximately 91% seen once. This entry is derived from a study of T cell responses to AZD1222 COVID-19 vaccine. Trimming took off 3 bases at V and 1 base at J, with 13 bases between the two ends. This CDR3 contains 15 residues. Germline assignment: CDR1 DFQATT and CDR2 SNEGSKA (reference sequence). Sequencing was performed on peripheral blood, taken 28 days after the second dose of the MenACWY control vaccine. The source of this sequence is an adult who received the MenACWY meningococcal vaccine as a control. This rearrangement joins TRBV20-1 to TRBJ1-5; D gene ambiguous. This chain's CDR3 is CSASRETGSNQPQHF. CDR3 DNA: TGCAGTGCTAGTAGGGAGACGGGAAGCAATCAGCCCCAGCATTTT.